The 7 T cell receptor beta chains presented below share a single source sample, sequenced in a study of blood T cell repertoires in COVID-19. TCRdb's table, derived via immunoSEQ multiplex PCR, lists solely in-frame clones and lacks some. The sample lists fewer than 300,000 clones, about 88% occurring once. Sample: peripheral blood. Every receptor here comes from a man aged 60 to 75 who had recovered from COVID-19.

The chain employs TRBV7-8 and TRBJ2-2, with 8 bases identical to TRBD1. The V gene end was trimmed by 3 bases and the J gene end by 9 bases; junction bases not matched to a gene: 3. The CDR3 has 13 residues. Per germline, CDR1 SGHVS and CDR2 FQNEAQ. The CDR3 protein is CASSLDRERELFF. CDR3 sequence (DNA): TGTGCCAGCAGCTTGGACAGGGAAAGGGAGCTGTTTTTT.

The chain uses TRBV7-8 and TRBJ1-6; D remains ambiguous. This CDR3 has 15 residues. From germline, CDR1 is SGHVS and CDR2 FQNEAQ. The V end lost 0 bases, the J end lost 7 bases, and 10 bases lay between the germline ends. The CDR3 loop reads CASSLALILNSPLHF. In DNA, the CDR3 is TGTGCCAGCAGCTTAGCGTTAATCTTGAATTCACCCCTCCACTTT.

The chain carries TRBV3-1 (or the pseudogene TRBV3-2) and TRBJ1-1; 7 bases fit TRBD1. With V trimmed by 1 base and J by 1 base, 3 bases remained unmatched. The CDR3 has 15 amino acids. Germline CDR1 reads LGHDT; CDR2 reads YNNKEL (reference sequence). The CDR3 loop is CASSQGRGQNTEAFF. The CDR3 nucleotides read TGTGCCAGCAGCCAAGGGAGGGGGCAGAACACTGAAGCTTTCTTT.

The V call is TRBV24-1, the J call TRBJ2-7; no reliable D call. Germline CDR1 is KGHDR and CDR2 is SFDVKD. Trimming shortened V by 9 bases and J by 2 bases, and 19 bases separated the two germline ends. CDR3 length equals 15 residues. This CDR3 is CATSNLARRTYEQYF. Here the CDR3 DNA reads TGTGCCACCTCGAATTTGGCCAGGCGAACCTACGAGCAGTACTTC.

The chain is built from TRBV10-3 and TRBJ1-4; weak D call: TRBD1 (6 bases). Trimming pared 4 bases from V and 2 bases from J, leaving 8 bases between. In germline, CDR1 is ENHRY, CDR2 SYGVKD. CDR3 length equals 14 residues. The CDR3 bases are TGTGCCATCAGTGCACAGGGTACTAATGAAAAACTGTTTTTT. It is translated as CAISAQGTNEKLFF.

This clone was picked up one time. The genes are TRBV7-9 and TRBJ1-5; D uncertain. Trimming left V 0 bases short and J 2 bases short, with 11 bases between. The germline gives CDR1 SEHNR, CDR2 FQNEAQ (reference sequence). This CDR3 has 16 amino acids. The CDR3: CASSLAPLSGNQPQHF. The CDR3 DNA sequence: TGTGCCAGCAGCTTAGCCCCCCTTAGCGGCAATCAGCCCCAGCATTTT.

This chain connects TRBV9 to TRBJ1-4, with D unresolved. The V end lost 0 bases, the J end lost 8 bases, and 14 bases lay between the germline ends. The CDR3 totals 15 residues. Germline V gives CDR1 SGDLS, CDR2 YYNGEE. The DNA of the CDR3 is TGTGCCAGCAGCGTAGGTCACCGGGGAATGGAAAAACTGTTTTTT. Protein: CASSVGHRGMEKLFF.